The next 28 T cell receptor beta chains were all read from a single sample in a study of blood T cell repertoires in COVID-19. Only in-frame clones appear in the TCRdb table, and some are missing; sequencing was by immunoSEQ multiplex PCR. The sample has around 220,000 clones, around 88% seen once. The sample consisted of peripheral blood. The receptor set was obtained from a man in his late teens or twenties with active or convalescent COVID-19.

J is TRBJ1-2 and V is TRBV15; 7 bases fit TRBD1. The ends lost 0 bases at V and 8 bases at J; junction bases unmatched: 24. Germline V gene data show CDR1 as LNHNV and CDR2 as YYDKDF (reference sequence). This CDR3 is 20 amino acids long. The CDR3 coding sequence is TGTGCCACCAGCAGAGATTTCGGCGCGGCTAGATTAGACAGGGTTGGCGGCTACACCTTC. Amino acids: CATSRDFGAARLDRVGGYTF.

The chain is built from TRBV4-1 and TRBJ2-1; no clear D gene. Trimming removed 4 bases from V and 0 bases from J, with 13 bases in between. The CDR3 totals 16 residues. The germline gives CDR1 MGHRA, CDR2 YSYEKL. CDR3 DNA: TGCGCCAGCAGCCCCCGCGCGGCGGACTCCTACAATGAGCAGTTCTTC. It encodes CASSPRAADSYNEQFF.

This clone is a singleton in its sample. The chain carries TRBV10-1 and TRBJ2-1, with D possibly being TRBD2 (6 bases). V lost 7 bases and J lost 9, with 16 bases in between. The CDR3 contains 13 residues. In germline, CDR1 is WNHNN, CDR2 SYGVQD (reference sequence). In DNA form, the CDR3 reads TGCGCCAGCAAGCCGTCGCGGGACGGTGAGCAGTTCTTC. This gives the protein CASKPSRDGEQFF.

The rearrangement joins TRBV12-5 to TRBJ1-2, with D possibly matching TRBD1 (5 bases). Per the germline V gene, CDR1 is LGHNT and CDR2 is FRNRAP. This CDR3 region has 14 residues. The V and J ends lost 1 base and 3 bases respectively, with 9 bases between them. CDR3 nucleotides: TGTGCTAGTGGTTTGGGGTCGGGGGACTATGGCTACACCTTC. Protein sequence: CASGLGSGDYGYTF.

The chain joins TRBV15 to TRBJ1-4, with 9 nucleotides matching TRBD1. The CDR3 totals 14 residues. Germline V lookup: CDR1 LNHNV, CDR2 YYDKDF (reference sequence). The ends lost 1 base at V and 8 bases at J; junction bases unmatched: 2. The CDR3 region has the DNA TGTGCCACCAGCAGAGGACAGGGGGGGGAAAAACTGTTTTTT. Amino acid sequence: CATSRGQGGEKLFF. Full variable domain (outside the CDR3, taken from reference TRBV15 and TRBJ1-4): DAMVIQNPRYQVTQFGKPVTLSCSQTLNHNVMYWYQQKSSQAPKLLFHYYDKDFNNEADTPDNFQSRRPNTSFCFLDIRSPGLGDTAMYLCATSRGQGGEKLFFGSGTQLSVL.

The chain employs TRBV6-5 and TRBJ1-5; D remains unclear. The germline CDR1 and CDR2 sequences are MNHEY and SVGAGI. The ends were cut back, 3 bases at V and 1 base at J, with 13 bases in the middle. The CDR3 sequence is 16 residues long. CDR3 amino acids: CASSYGGSRSNQPQHF. CDR3 DNA sequence: TGTGCCAGCAGTTATGGAGGGAGCCGGAGCAATCAGCCCCAGCATTTT.

Note on this clone: The same CDR3 is also encoded by other DNA sequences in this sample. The gene calls are TRBV5-8 and TRBJ2-7; tentatively, D is TRBD2 (5 bases). The CDR3 runs 14 residues. Deletions cut 9 bases from V and 5 bases from J, with 21 bases between. Germline-derived CDR1 and CDR2 are SGHTS and YDEGEE. The CDR3 nucleotides are TGTGCCAACCACGCCGGTGAGGGTTTCGACGAGCAGTACTTC. Translating gives CANHAGEGFDEQYF. The full variable domain, rest sourced from reference TRBV5-8 and TRBJ2-7, is EAGVTQSPTHLIKTRGQQATLRCSPISGHTSVYWYQQALGLGLQFLLWYDEGEERNRGNFPPRFSGRQFPNYSSELNVNALELEDSALYLCANHAGEGFDEQYFGPGTRLTVT.

This chain links TRBV30 with TRBJ2-7, with a tentative D call TRBD1 (5 bases). Germline CDR1 reads GTSNPN; CDR2 reads SVGIG (reference sequence). V was shortened by 5 bases and J by 2 bases, with 19 bases between the two germline ends. This CDR3 contains 15 residues. CDR3 loop: CAWGKGAHEPYEQYF. CDR3 DNA: TGTGCCTGGGGAAAAGGGGCCCACGAGCCCTACGAGCAGTACTTC.

This clone was seen a few times. The genes are TRBV6-5 and TRBJ1-5; possibly TRBD1 for D (5 bases). The ends were cut back, 8 bases at V and 7 bases at J, with 9 bases in the middle. Germline CDR1 and CDR2: MNHEY and SVGAGI. The CDR3 is 11 residues long. This CDR3 is CASLDSQPQHF. The CDR3, as DNA: TGTGCCAGCCTAGACAGCCAGCCCCAGCATTTT.

This sequence joins TRBV19 and TRBJ1-6, with a weak D call TRBD1 (5 bases). This CDR3 is built from 18 residues. The V and J ends lost 9 bases and 0 bases respectively, with 21 bases between them. The germline V gene encodes CDR1 LNHDA and CDR2 SQIVND (reference sequence). The CDR3 loop is CASHPAGWDRSYNSPLHF. CDR3 bases: TGTGCCAGCCACCCGGCAGGGTGGGATCGCTCCTATAATTCACCCCTCCACTTT.

V gene TRBV6-2 or TRBV6-3 combines with J gene TRBJ2-1; D is uncertain. The CDR3 is made up of 13 amino acids. With 2 bases removed from V and 7 bases from J, the gap between germline ends came to 9 bases. Germline V gene lookup returns CDR1 MNHEY and CDR2 SVGEGT. The CDR3 sequence is CASSYSTRNEQFF. CDR3 coding DNA: TGTGCCAGCAGTTACAGTACTCGTAATGAGCAGTTCTTC.

This rearrangement joins TRBV5-1 to TRBJ2-1; the D gene is possibly TRBD1 (6 bases). The V end lost 3 bases, the J end lost 5 bases, and 12 bases lay between the germline ends. The CDR3 extends over 14 amino acids. Looked up from germline, CDR1 is SGHRS and CDR2 is YFSETQ. In DNA form, the CDR3 reads TGCGCCAGCAGCTCCCTACAGGGAAACAATGAGCAGTTCTTC. This gives the protein CASSSLQGNNEQFF.

The CDR3 region is CASSLVGGGHQPQHF. The CDR3 region has the DNA TGTGCCAGCAGCTTAGTAGGGGGGGGGCATCAGCCCCAGCATTTT. V usage is TRBV7-2 and J usage is TRBJ1-5; D might be TRBD1 (6 bases). Germline V CDR1 and CDR2: SGHTA, FQGNSA. V gave up 1 base and J gave up 5 bases, with 12 bases separating them. This CDR3 has 15 amino acids.

CDR3 in amino acids: CASTPGLSQPQHF. For the CDR3, the DNA is TGTGCCAGCACTCCAGGGTTATCTCAGCCCCAGCATTTT. The J gene is TRBJ1-5, the V gene TRBV28; D is possibly TRBD1 (5 bases). The CDR3 length is 13 residues. The V gene's germline CDR1 is MDHEN and CDR2 SYDVKM. V shed 7 bases and J shed 6 bases, with 13 bases lying between them. Together with reference TRBV28 and TRBJ1-5, the CDR3 gives the full variable domain: DVKVTQSSRYLVKRTGEKVFLECVQDMDHENMFWYRQDPGLGLRLIYFSYDVKMKEKGDIPEGYSVSREKKERFSLILESASTNQTSMYLCASTPGLSQPQHFGDGTRLSIL.

The chain has TRBV5-6 and TRBJ2-2, with TRBD2 matching 12 bases. Germline V CDR1 and CDR2: SGHDT, YYEEEE. J lost 6 bases, V lost 1 base, and 7 bases had no gene match. This CDR3 has 17 amino acids. DNA for the CDR3: TGTGCCAGCAGCTTGCTGACTAGCGGGAGTATCTCCGGGGAGCTGTTTTTT. Its protein is CASSLLTSGSISGELFF. The complete variable domain, with remaining parts taken from reference TRBV5-6 and TRBJ2-2, reads DAGVTQSPTHLIKTRGQQVTLRCSPKSGHDTVSWYQQALGQGPQFIFQYYEEEERQRGNFPDRFSGHQFPNYSSELNVNALLLGDSALYLCASSLLTSGSISGELFFGEGSRLTVL.

J is TRBJ2-7 and V is TRBV2; D ambiguous. V was shortened by 4 bases and J by 6 bases, with 10 bases between the two germline ends. In germline, CDR1 is SNHLY, CDR2 FYNNEI. There are 12 residues in the CDR3. The CDR3 is CASSAEQVEQYF. In nucleotides, the CDR3 is TGTGCCAGCAGTGCTGAACAAGTCGAGCAGTACTTC. Supplemented by reference TRBV2 and TRBJ2-7, the full variable domain reads EPEVTQTPSHQVTQMGQEVILRCVPISNHLYFYWYRQILGQKVEFLVSFYNNEISEKSEIFDDQFSVERPDGSNFTLKIRSTKLEDSAMYFCASSAEQVEQYFGPGTRLTVT.

The chain links TRBV30 to TRBJ1-5, with D unresolved. With 0 bases removed from V and 5 bases from J, the gap between germline ends came to 14 bases. Germline V gene sequence: CDR1 GTSNPN, CDR2 SVGIG (reference sequence). The CDR3 sequence is 15 residues long. In DNA, the CDR3 is TGTGCCTGGAGTGTGAACGCATGGGGAGATCAGCCCCAGCATTTT. Translating it yields CAWSVNAWGDQPQHF.

The gene calls are TRBV9 and TRBJ2-7; TRBD1 matches 8 bases. From germline, CDR1 is SGDLS and CDR2 YYNGEE. The V gene end was trimmed by 6 bases and the J gene end by 6 bases; junction bases not matched to a gene: 17. The CDR3 loop spans 16 amino acids. CDR3 nucleotide sequence: TGTGCCAGCATTAGGTGGGATCGGACAGGGCGGCGCGAGCAGTACTTC. This encodes CASIRWDRTGRREQYF.

The chain joins TRBV19 to TRBJ2-1; TRBD1 agrees at 9 bases. The CDR3 sequence is 17 residues long. The ends lost 4 bases at V and 4 bases at J; junction bases unmatched: 11. Germline-derived CDR1 and CDR2 are LNHDA and SQIVND (reference sequence). The CDR3 DNA reads TGTGCCAGTAGTAGGGGGGTTGGGACAGGGCCGTACAATGAGCAGTTCTTC. This codes for CASSRGVGTGPYNEQFF. Drawing the rest from reference TRBV19 and TRBJ2-1, the complete variable domain is DGGITQSPKYLFRKEGQNVTLSCEQNLNHDAMYWYRQDPGQGLRLIYYSQIVNDFQKGDIAEGYSVSREKKESFPLTVTSAQKNPTAFYLCASSRGVGTGPYNEQFFGPGTRLTVL.

The chain couples TRBV19 to TRBJ1-1, with 7 bases aligning to TRBD1. The CDR3 extends over 14 amino acids. Germline trimming cut 5 bases from V and 0 bases from J; bases unmatched to any gene: 3. Germline V CDR1 and CDR2: LNHDA, SQIVND (reference sequence). For the CDR3, the DNA is TGTGCCAGTAGTCAAGGACAGGTGAACACTGAAGCTTTCTTT. Encoded protein: CASSQGQVNTEAFF.

The rearrangement links TRBV29-1 to TRBJ2-2; 10 bases align to TRBD2. Unmatched junction bases numbered 9, after V lost 4 bases and J lost 1 base. Germline values: CDR1 SQVTM, CDR2 ANQGSEA. The CDR3 sequence is 17 residues long. CDR3 sequence (DNA): TGCAGCGTTGCGTCCCTAGCGGGAGTAAAGAACACCGGGGAGCTGTTTTTT. Its protein is CSVASLAGVKNTGELFF.

The CDR3 DNA follows: TGTGCCAGCAGCAGAGACAGGGGAGTATGGGGCTACACCTTC. Translated: CASSRDRGVWGYTF. The V gene is TRBV5-6, the J gene TRBJ1-2, with 8 nucleotides matching TRBD1. Germline assignment: CDR1 SGHDT and CDR2 YYEEEE. The CDR3 is 14 amino acids. J lost 8 bases, V lost 4 bases, and 10 bases had no gene match.

With regard to this clone: Additional DNA sequences in this sample encode the identical CDR3. V usage is TRBV3-1 (or the pseudogene TRBV3-2) and J usage is TRBJ2-7, with unresolved D. The germline CDR1 and CDR2 sequences are LGHDT and YNNKEL (reference sequence). The V gene lost 1 base and the J gene lost 1 base, with 11 bases spanning the gap. CDR3 length equals 15 residues. The CDR3 is CASSQGLASSYEQYF. CDR3 coding DNA: TGTGCCAGCAGCCAAGGTTTGGCTTCTTCCTACGAGCAGTACTTC.

This sequence joins TRBV7-3 and TRBJ2-3, with TRBD1 matching over 8 bases. J gave up 6 bases and V 5 bases, and 10 bases lay outside the gene matches. CDR3 length: 15 amino acids. CDR1 and CDR2 (germline): SGHTA, FQGTGA. CDR3 residues: CASSLGQGLTDTQYF. DNA for the CDR3: TGTGCCAGCAGCCTAGGACAGGGTTTGACGGATACGCAGTATTTT.

The rearrangement links TRBV10-3 to TRBJ2-5, with TRBD1 matching 8 bases. V trimming: 0 bases; J trimming: 2 bases; junction bases outside the gene matches: 2. The CDR3 totals 15 residues. Looked up from germline, CDR1 is ENHRY and CDR2 is SYGVKD. CDR3 nucleotide sequence: TGTGCCATCAGTGAGTCGAGGACAGGGCAAGAGACCCAGTACTTC. It codes for CAISESRTGQETQYF.

The chain is built from TRBV14 and TRBJ1-2; the D gene is possibly TRBD1 (6 bases). V shed 4 bases and J shed 8 bases, with 17 bases lying between them. Germline CDR1 is SGHDN and CDR2 is FVKESK. The CDR3 length is 14 residues. In DNA form, the CDR3 reads TGTGCCAGCAGCCGACGAGGGGGAGCGGAAGGCTACACCTTC. Encoded protein: CASSRRGGAEGYTF.

The chain recombines TRBV28 with TRBJ1-2; D remains unclear. The V gene lost 10 bases and the J gene lost 8 bases, with 17 bases spanning the gap. From germline, CDR1 is MDHEN and CDR2 SYDVKM. The CDR3 sequence is 12 residues long. The CDR3 loop is CAISYGVFGYTF. The DNA of the CDR3 is TGTGCCATCTCGTACGGGGTTTTCGGCTACACCTTC.

V and J are TRBV25-1 and TRBJ2-1; a weak D match, TRBD2 (5 bases). Trimming took off 1 base at V and 5 bases at J, with 9 bases between the two ends. Germline loops: CDR1 MGHDK, CDR2 SYGVNS. The CDR3 is made up of 14 amino acids. CDR3 residues: CASSELRAHNEQFF. In nucleotides, the CDR3 is TGTGCCAGCAGTGAATTGCGGGCGCACAATGAGCAGTTCTTC.